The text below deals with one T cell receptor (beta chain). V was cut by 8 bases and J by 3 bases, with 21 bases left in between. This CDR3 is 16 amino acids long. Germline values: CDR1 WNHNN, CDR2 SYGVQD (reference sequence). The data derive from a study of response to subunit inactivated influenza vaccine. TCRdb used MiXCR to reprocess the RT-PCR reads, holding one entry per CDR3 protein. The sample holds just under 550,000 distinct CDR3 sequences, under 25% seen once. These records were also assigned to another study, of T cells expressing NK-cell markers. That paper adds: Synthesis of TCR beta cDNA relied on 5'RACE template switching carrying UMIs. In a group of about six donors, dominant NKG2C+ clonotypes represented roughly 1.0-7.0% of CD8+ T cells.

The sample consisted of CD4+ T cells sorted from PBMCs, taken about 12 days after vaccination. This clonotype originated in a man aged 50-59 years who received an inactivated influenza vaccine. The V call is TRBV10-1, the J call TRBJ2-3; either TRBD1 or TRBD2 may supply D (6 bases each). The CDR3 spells CASPYYGGRQTDTQYF. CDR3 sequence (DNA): TGCGCCAGCCCCTATTATGGGGGGCGTCAGACAGATACGCAGTATTTT.